What follows are 7 T cell receptor beta chains derived from one specimen sequenced in a study of cytomegalovirus exposure and HLA in healthy donors. The PCR ran on 60 Vbeta and 13 Jbeta primers. The protocol was immunoSEQ multiplex PCR, while the TCRdb copy is restricted to in-frame clones and leaves out a portion. The repertoire holds 150,000 or so clones, with around 80% as singletons. Source material: PBMCs. These receptors came from a woman in her forties or fifties in good health and CMV-seropositive.

The chain couples TRBV19 to TRBJ1-6; possibly TRBD1 for D (6 bases). Germline lookup yields CDR1 LNHDA and CDR2 SQIVND (reference sequence). Between the trimmed V and J ends, which lost 3 bases and 8 bases, there was a span of 23 bases. This CDR3 contains 18 residues. CDR3 amino acids: CASSISRTDIGAYSPLHF. The CDR3 DNA sequence: TGTGCCAGTAGTATCTCTCGGACAGACATCGGGGCCTATTCACCCCTCCACTTT.

The CDR3 is CAWSRAAGYTF. In DNA form, the CDR3 reads TGTGCCTGGAGCAGGGCCGCTGGCTACACCTTC. The chain has TRBV30 and TRBJ1-2, with a tentative D call TRBD1 (5 bases). The CDR3 contains 11 residues. V was shortened by 3 bases and J by 7 bases, with 9 bases between the two germline ends. Germline loops: CDR1 GTSNPN, CDR2 SVGIG (reference sequence).

V and J are TRBV10-3 and TRBJ1-1; TRBD1 agrees at 9 bases. V lost 8 bases, J lost 5 bases, and 6 bases stayed unmatched. CDR1 and CDR2 from the germline V gene are ENHRY and SYGVKD. The length of the CDR3 is 13 residues. DNA for the CDR3: TGTGCCATCCACGGGACAGGGAAAACTGAAGCTTTCTTT. Encoded protein: CAIHGTGKTEAFF.

The chain has TRBV19 and TRBJ2-7; TRBD1 might be the D (6 bases). The CDR3 sequence is 15 residues long. The ends were cut back, 4 bases at V and 0 bases at J, with 13 bases in the middle. Per the germline V gene, CDR1 is LNHDA and CDR2 is SQIVND (reference sequence). CDR3: CASSTYTGSSYEQYF. CDR3 bases: TGTGCCAGTAGTACATACACAGGGAGCTCCTACGAGCAGTACTTC.

This clone has just one count. The chain uses TRBV5-4 and TRBJ1-2; D possibly corresponds to TRBD1 (6 bases). Trimming pared 4 bases from V and 1 base from J, leaving 14 bases between. Germline assignment: CDR1 SGHNT and CDR2 YYREEE (reference sequence). The CDR3 is made up of 15 amino acids. The CDR3 loop is CASSPWTESNYGYTF. The CDR3, as DNA: TGTGCCAGCAGCCCGTGGACAGAAAGTAACTATGGCTACACCTTC.

The V gene is TRBV7-2, the J gene TRBJ2-5, with 9 bases lining up with TRBD1. From germline, CDR1 is SGHTA and CDR2 FQGNSA. With V trimmed by 5 bases and J by 7 bases, 8 bases remained unmatched. This CDR3 is built from 14 residues. The CDR3 reads CASSNRGQGGTQYF. CDR3 sequence (DNA): TGTGCCAGCAGCAATAGGGGACAGGGAGGGACCCAGTACTTC. Using reference TRBV7-2 and TRBJ2-5 for the parts outside the CDR3, the full variable domain is GAGVSQSPSNKVTEKGKDVELRCDPISGHTALYWYRQSLGQGLEFLIYFQGNSAPDKSGLPSDRFSAERTGGSVSTLTIQRTQQEDSAVYLCASSNRGQGGTQYFGPGTRLLVL.

This clone was seen only a few times. The V and J genes are TRBV5-1 and TRBJ2-1; 8 bases align to TRBD2. This CDR3 region has 15 residues. After removal of 5 bases from V and 4 bases from J, the junction contained 8 bases not matched to a gene. From germline, CDR1 is SGHRS and CDR2 YFSETQ. This CDR3 reads CASRTSGQKYNEQFF. The DNA for the CDR3 is TGCGCCAGCAGAACTAGCGGCCAAAAATACAATGAGCAGTTCTTC.